The present entry profiles one T cell receptor beta chain with its context. There are many counts of this clonotype. Its antigen specificity is not known. Base-call qualities are not available, and no considerably larger clone is one nucleotide away. The TCR beta CDR3 regions were amplified from RNA transcripts. The first round of RT-PCR for the TCR CDR3 was performed with the HTBI primer set and the Qiagen OneStep RT-PCR kit. The libraries were constructed in a second round of multiplex PCR and then size-selected and purified. Paired-end sequencing of the libraries was performed with 100 bp reads on an Illumina HiSeq2000. From the authors' description of their analysis: SOAPnuke was used to process the raw data, removing reads that contained adapters or uncalled bases, had a mean Phred below 15, or lacked an exact match to the constant primer or identifier. COPE v1.2.5 was used to merge the high-quality paired reads, and each unique nucleotide sequence was defined as a clonotype. Clonotypes were aligned to IMGT TRBV, TRBD and TRBJ reference segments using MiTCR v1.1. The analysis included only V-J combinations with a frequency above 0.0001, which together covered roughly 99% of the repertoires. A TCS score was defined as the ratio between F50 (clonal expansion) and ExV (chaos), using BLOSUM62-based TCRdist between CDR3 peptides within each V-J. Welch's t-statistics and random forest reduced 500 to 650 V-J features to 13, which were used in a naive Bayes classifier (R e1071). TCRdb passed the public sequencing reads through fastp at Q25 and MiXCR, retaining productive beta sequences. Each record represents a unique CDR3 protein, reported with the most common genes and DNA among its rows. None of the V and J calls come from the authors' own analysis; TCRdb made them. For this sample the table gives approximately 370,000 distinct CDR3 sequences, of which under 15% were detected only once. Approximately 32% of the sample belongs to the ten largest clones.

The data stem from a study of T cells in Graves' hyperthyroidism and ophthalmopathy (dated by TCRdb to 2018 to 2020). Describing the broader study: Peripheral blood samples were taken at the time of initial diagnosis, prior to any treatment. Thyroid tissue and blood T-cell repertoires from about six Graves' hyperthyroidism patients were also compared in the study. For training and testing, the 100 or so patients in the discovery cohort were randomly divided in a 7:3 ratio. Prospective prediction of ophthalmopathy was tested in an independent validation cohort of 18 hyperthyroidism patients and 15 to 17 patients who later progressed to ophthalmopathy. To identify distinguishing TCR V-J signatures, a discovery cohort of 100 or so patients was used, comprising 43 with Graves' ophthalmopathy and around 57 with stable Graves' hyperthyroidism. The paper reports TCR Vbeta CDR3 sequencing of 135 peripheral blood samples: some 44 ophthalmopathy, about 75 hyperthyroidism and about 17 progressor patients. After sampling, hyperthyroidism patients received methimazole starting at 30 mg daily, and ophthalmopathy patients received high-dose intravenous methylprednisolone.

Summary of the overall study and its limitations: Sample size was not statistically predetermined, and blinding of investigators to group allocation was not performed. Most expanded thyroid clonotypes (frequency above 0.001) were also found in blood, which suggests that blood repertoires may mirror thyroid immune responses. In validation, the model predicted progression to ophthalmopathy a median of roughly 6.2 months before onset, with roughly 70% sensitivity and roughly 77% specificity. A 13 V-J signature model separated ophthalmopathy from stable hyperthyroidism, with roughly 88% sensitivity and roughly 82% specificity in cross-validation and 80%/75% in testing.

Stable Graves' hyperthyroidism was defined as no progression to ophthalmopathy during 18 months of follow-up. Hyperthyroidism patients were newly diagnosed, had a disease duration of under 2 months, and were aged 18 to 65 years. Exclusion was applied to patients with uncontrolled infections, other autoimmune diseases, pregnancy or lactation. Clinical symptoms, serum thyroxine and TRAb, thyroid ultrasound, and orbital computed tomography formed the basis for the diagnoses. Ficoll-Paque density gradient centrifugation was used to isolate PBMCs from around 10 ml of fresh peripheral blood. Total RNA was extracted using Trizol reagent, and RNA quality was assessed on an Agilent 2100 Bioanalyzer. What was sequenced was blood. The sequence was collected from a woman in her thirties with Graves' hyperthyroidism.

The CDR3 corresponds to CAWAYRGNQPQHF. At the DNA level, the sequence is TGTGCCTGGGCCTACAGGGGCAATCAGCCCCAGCATTTT. In this chain, TRBV30 is recombined with TRBJ1-5; the D gene is perhaps TRBD1, from 6 matching bases. From its cysteine to its phenylalanine, the CDR3 spans 13 amino acids. The sequence is cut down to CDR3 DNA, 39 bases in frame from base 1. V drops 5 bases and J drops 2 bases, leaving 10 bases in between. The germline V gene (reference sequence) specifies GTSNPN as CDR1 and SVGIG as CDR2.